Described below is a single T cell receptor (beta chain) sequence and its context. The source of the sample is a study of blood T cell repertoires in COVID-19. Overall study context: Samples representing acute and convalescent COVID-19 were sourced from the United States, Italy and Spain. In each case, the material was cDNA or gDNA derived from T cells, B-cell-depleted T cells, or PBMCs.

Per the original methods: Amplification of reference gene primers provided the estimated nucleated cell counts. The assay was immunoSEQ multiplex PCR, and TCRdb's table has in-frame clones only and misses some. The V and J calls and clone size come from that table; D and trimming were worked out from the DNA. The sample consists of around 200,000 clones, about 80% of them appearing once. Sequenced sample: peripheral blood. This TCR came from a human donor in a cohort sampled during active COVID-19.

This chain's CDR3 is CASSQSPTGELFF. CDR3 DNA: TGTGCCAGCAGCCAAAGCCCTACCGGGGAGCTGTTTTTT. The V and J genes are TRBV5-5 and TRBJ2-2; D remains ambiguous. The V and J ends lost 4 bases and 5 bases respectively, with 9 bases between them. This CDR3 spans 13 amino acids. CDR1 SGHKS and CDR2 YYEKEE come from the germline V gene (reference sequence).